The source of this TCR beta chain is a study of blood T cells in healthy people across ages. CDR1 is MNHEY, CDR2 SMNVEV, per germline (reference sequence). This CDR3 is 14 amino acids long. Trimming pared 3 bases from V and 3 bases from J, leaving 9 bases between. This clonotype has just a few counts. The second PCR ran roughly 6 to 11 cycles with a sample-barcoded 5' primer and J-beta primers. TCRdb reprocessed the 5' RACE reads with MiXCR, giving one entry per CDR3 protein. This sample has roughly 1.5 million distinct CDR3 sequences; about 45% occur once, and the top ten carry about 3.8%. Sequenced sample: blood. V gene TRBV27 combines with J gene TRBJ2-1; no clear D. This TCR was recovered from a woman between 18 and 29 years old in good health. The CDR3 sequence is CASSLGIYYNEQFF. In DNA, the CDR3 is TGTGCCAGCAGTTTGGGGATCTACTACAATGAGCAGTTCTTC.